These T cell receptor beta chains were read from a single sample in a study of CD8+CD57+ T cells in acquired aplastic anemia. TCRdb passed the reads through MiXCR, listing each CDR3 protein once. The sample yields 40,000 to 50,000 distinct CDR3 sequences, about 78% seen once. Specimen: sorted CD4+, CD8+, or CD8+CD57+ T cells (not recorded which) from PBMCs. Receptor source: a human donor in good health, serving as a control. CDR3s include the opening cysteine and the closing phenylalanine or tryptophan. The D gene is left open where the match is weak. Clone size is shown for a subset of rows, as once, few, many or a class of expanded clone.

>TRBJ1-2|.|TRBV20-1|once
CSARDGRQRSNHNYGYTF
TGCAGTGCTAGAGACGGTAGACAGCGAAGCAACCACAACTATGGCTACACCTTC
>TRBJ1-1|.|TRBV2|few
CASSRGAEAFF
TGTGCCAGCAGTCGGGGGGCAGAAGCTTTCTTT
>TRBJ1-6|.|TRBV2|.
CASVQGYSPLHF
TGTGCCAGCGTCCAGGGTTATTCACCCCTCCACTTT
>TRBJ2-7|.|TRBV9|.
CASSVASGDPPYEQYF
TGTGCCAGCAGCGTAGCGTCTGGAGACCCACCCTACGAGCAGTACTTC
>TRBJ2-7|.|TRBV29-1|.
CSVEFGYEQYF
TGCAGCGTTGAATTCGGCTACGAGCAGTACTTC
>TRBJ2-7|TRBD1|TRBV29-1|once
CSVRGQGFYEQYF
TGCAGCGTTCGGGGACAGGGGTTCTACGAGCAGTACTTC
>TRBJ1-1|TRBD1|TRBV29-1|.
CSVDKGASTEAFF
TGCAGCGTTGACAAGGGGGCATCCACTGAAGCTTTCTTT
>TRBJ2-3|.|TRBV24-1|.
CATSGGHTDTQYF
TGTGCCACCAGTGGCGGGCACACAGATACGCAGTATTTT
>TRBJ2-7|TRBD1|TRBV6-5|.
CASSWDRGVIEQYF
TGTGCCAGCAGTTGGGACAGGGGCGTTATCGAGCAGTACTTC
>TRBJ1-1|TRBD1|TRBV29-1|.
CSVGRQGEAFF
TGCAGCGTTGGACGACAGGGGGAAGCTTTCTTT
>TRBJ2-7|.|TRBV9|.
CASSVDGTPFSEQYF
TGTGCCAGCAGCGTAGACGGGACGCCATTCTCCGAGCAGTACTTC
>TRBJ2-1|.|TRBV24-1|.
CATSDPPLGSSYNEQFF
TGTGCCACCAGTGACCCCCCCCTGGGGAGCTCCTACAATGAGCAGTTCTTC
>TRBJ2-7|.|TRBV7-9|.
CASSPGDLLYEQYF
TGTGCCAGCAGCCCAGGGGATTTACTCTACGAGCAGTACTTC
>TRBJ2-2|.|TRBV24-1|.
CATSDSTKNRELFF
TGTGCCACCAGTGATTCCACAAAGAACCGGGAGCTGTTTTTT
>TRBJ2-2|TRBD2|TRBV20-1|few
CSASDERGGTGELFF
TGCAGTGCTAGCGACGAGCGGGGTGGCACCGGGGAGCTGTTTTTT
>TRBJ2-5|TRBD2|TRBV10-3|many
CAISGLAGGETQYF
TGTGCCATCAGTGGGCTAGCGGGGGGAGAGACCCAGTACTTC
>TRBJ1-2|.|TRBV7-8|.
CASSLETVHGYTF
TGTGCCAGCAGCTTAGAGACAGTTCATGGCTACACCTTC
>TRBJ1-2|.|TRBV19|.
CASSIVAAGGYGYTF
TGTGCCAGTAGTATAGTGGCAGCGGGGGGCTATGGCTACACCTTC
>TRBJ2-1|.|TRBV7-6|.
CASSLAGVHGGLQYYNEQFF
TGTGCCAGCAGCTTAGCGGGGGTGCACGGGGGCCTACAATATTACAATGAGCAGTTCTTC
>TRBJ1-6|.|TRBV6-1|.
CASSAVLESPLHF
TGTGCCAGCAGTGCGGTACTTGAATCACCCCTCCACTTT
>TRBJ2-5|TRBD1|TRBV2|.
CASDTGTGVGQYF
TGTGCCAGCGATACTGGGACAGGGGTGGGCCAGTACTTC
>TRBJ1-1|.|TRBV20-1|.
CSARPTGIAFF
TGCAGTGCTAGACCTACAGGGATAGCTTTCTTT
>TRBJ2-5|.|TRBV7-8|.
CASSFAYQETQYF
TGTGCCAGCAGCTTCGCGTACCAAGAGACCCAGTACTTC
>TRBJ2-3|.|TRBV20-1|few
CSARDTGSSTDTQYF
TGCAGTGCTAGAGACACAGGCTCTAGCACAGATACGCAGTATTTT
>TRBJ1-2|.|TRBV6-5|.
CASSSTQTGSYGYTF
TGTGCCAGCAGTTCCACCCAAACAGGGAGCTATGGCTACACCTTC
>TRBJ2-7|TRBD2|TRBV20-1|.
CSALAGTPLEQYF
TGCAGTGCTTTAGCGGGGACTCCCCTCGAGCAGTACTTC
>TRBJ1-1|.|TRBV29-1|.
CSVYRETAFF
TGCAGCGTATACAGGGAAACAGCTTTCTTT
>TRBJ2-7|TRBD1|TRBV4-3|.
CASSQGSGGSYEQYF
TGCGCCAGCAGCCAAGGATCAGGGGGCTCCTACGAGCAGTACTTC
>TRBJ1-5|.|TRBV7-9|few
CASSLAGQPQHF
TGTGCCAGCAGCTTAGCCGGTCAGCCCCAGCATTTT
>TRBJ2-7|TRBD2|TRBV2|medium-sized
CASRKLAGWSSYEQYF
TGTGCCAGCAGAAAATTAGCGGGGTGGTCCTCCTACGAGCAGTACTTC
>TRBJ1-6|TRBD1|TRBV11-2|medium-sized
CASSLFEGTGDAPLHF
TGTGCCAGCAGCTTATTTGAGGGGACAGGGGATGCACCCCTCCACTTT
>TRBJ2-7|TRBD2|TRBV6-5|.
CASSYLTSGVYEQYF
TGTGCCAGCAGTTACCTGACTAGCGGGGTTTACGAGCAGTACTTC
>TRBJ2-1|.|TRBV24-1|few
CATSDTNEQFF
TGTGCCACCAGTGACACCAATGAGCAGTTCTTC
>TRBJ2-7|.|TRBV7-9|.
CASSLRGGYEQYF
TGTGCCAGCAGCTTAAGGGGGGGCTACGAGCAGTACTTC
>TRBJ1-6|.|TRBV5-1|.
CASSWTDDAGSPLHF
TGCGCCAGCAGCTGGACGGATGATGCGGGATCACCCCTCCACTTT
>TRBJ2-7|.|TRBV30|many
CAWSNRVPSSYEQYF
TGTGCCTGGAGTAACAGGGTTCCCAGCTCCTACGAGCAGTACTTC
>TRBJ1-2|.|TRBV15|.
CATQLQSRQRNYGYTF
TGTGCCACCCAATTGCAGTCGAGACAGAGAAACTATGGCTACACCTTC
>TRBJ1-2|.|TRBV7-2|.
CASSLLYGYTF
TGTGCCAGCAGCTTACTCTATGGCTACACCTTC